Presented here are 20 T cell receptor beta chains from one specimen sequenced in a study of blood T cell repertoires in COVID-19. Assay used: immunoSEQ multiplex PCR; TCRdb lists only in-frame clones, some missing. The sample lists some 200,000 clones, just over 90% occurring once. Sequenced input: peripheral blood. These receptors originate from a man in his thirties or forties with acute or convalescent COVID-19.

This CDR3 is CASSQTGVNSPLHF. The CDR3 region has the DNA TGTGCCAGCTCACAGACAGGGGTTAATTCACCCCTCCACTTT. The chain links TRBV18 to TRBJ1-6; the match to TRBD1 covers 8 bases. There are 14 residues in the CDR3. Germline V gene sequence: CDR1 KGHSH, CDR2 LQKENI. Losses at the gene ends were 4 bases for V and 6 bases for J; bases not matched to a gene: 2.

This rearrangement joins TRBV11-2 to TRBJ2-3, with 11 bases fitting TRBD2. From germline, CDR1 is SGHAT and CDR2 FQNNGV. The CDR3 loop spans 16 amino acids. Losses at the gene ends were 5 bases for V and 0 bases for J; bases not matched to a gene: 4. This CDR3 is CASSRRLAGSTDTQYF. In nucleotides, the CDR3 is TGTGCCAGCAGCCGCCGACTAGCGGGGAGCACAGATACGCAGTATTTT.

In this sample, this clone turned up once. The chain has TRBV7-6 and TRBJ2-3; tentative D call: TRBD2 (5 bases). There are 16 residues in the CDR3. V was clipped by 1 base and J by 0 bases, with 11 bases between them. Looked up from germline, CDR1 is SGHVS and CDR2 is FNYEAQ. The CDR3 here is CASSLDPWTSTDTQYF. CDR3 DNA: TGTGCCAGCAGCTTAGATCCGTGGACTAGCACAGATACGCAGTATTTT.

The chain links TRBV5-1 to TRBJ1-1; 7 bases fit TRBD1. The V and J ends lost 3 bases and 1 base, in that order; junction bases with no gene match: 6. CDR3 length: 15 residues. From germline, CDR1 is SGHRS and CDR2 YFSETQ. This CDR3 is CASSSTGTANTEAFF. CDR3 nucleotides: TGCGCCAGCAGCTCGACCGGGACAGCGAACACTGAAGCTTTCTTT. The full variable domain, its missing parts supplied by reference TRBV5-1 and TRBJ1-1, is KAGVTQTPRYLIKTRGQQVTLSCSPISGHRSVSWYQQTPGQGLQFLFEYFSETQRNKGNFPGRFSGRQFSNSRSEMNVSTLELGDSALYLCASSSTGTANTEAFFGQGTRLTVV.

This rearrangement joins TRBV7-6 to TRBJ2-5, with a tentative D call TRBD2 (5 bases). CDR3 length equals 11 residues. Germline CDR1 reads SGHVS; CDR2 reads FNYEAQ. Trimming cost V 6 bases and J 6 bases, with 8 bases left between them. In DNA, the CDR3 is TGTGCCAGCAGACTAGAGAAGACCCAGTACTTC. This gives the protein CASRLEKTQYF.

This clone was recorded only once. The chain uses TRBV28 and TRBJ1-1; a possible D gene is TRBD1 (6 bases). In germline, CDR1 is MDHEN, CDR2 SYDVKM. CDR3 length: 15 amino acids. Trimming took off 7 bases at V and 4 bases at J, with 19 bases between the two ends. The CDR3 is CASTPGGHSSTEAFF. DNA for the CDR3: TGTGCCAGCACCCCTGGGGGACATTCATCCACTGAAGCTTTCTTT.

The chain couples TRBV30 to TRBJ1-4, with D possibly TRBD1 on 5 matching bases. The V end lost 5 bases, the J end lost 8 bases, and 12 bases lay between the germline ends. Germline lookup yields CDR1 GTSNPN and CDR2 SVGIG (reference sequence). CDR3 length: 12 residues. The CDR3 is CAWQGREEKLFF. DNA for the CDR3: TGTGCCTGGCAGGGAAGGGAAGAAAAACTGTTTTTT.

The rearrangement uses TRBV2 and TRBJ2-3; 10 bases map to TRBD1. The CDR3 runs 15 residues. Germline V gives CDR1 SNHLY, CDR2 FYNNEI. Unmatched junction bases numbered 7, after V lost 5 bases and J lost 5 bases. This chain's CDR3 is CASSYDRGHGDTQYF. The DNA of the CDR3 is TGTGCCAGCAGTTACGACAGGGGGCATGGAGATACGCAGTATTTT. Based on the CDR3 plus reference TRBV2 and TRBJ2-3, the full variable domain is EPEVTQTPSHQVTQMGQEVILRCVPISNHLYFYWYRQILGQKVEFLVSFYNNEISEKSEIFDDQFSVERPDGSNFTLKIRSTKLEDSAMYFCASSYDRGHGDTQYFGPGTRLTVL.

This chain links TRBV5-1 with TRBJ1-5; D unresolved. In germline, CDR1 is SGHRS, CDR2 YFSETQ. V was trimmed by 4 bases and J by 1 base, leaving 12 bases between them. CDR3 size: 15 residues. Here the CDR3 DNA reads TGCGCCAGCAGCGAGGGATCTCTAAGCAATCAGCCCCAGCATTTT. Its protein product is CASSEGSLSNQPQHF.

The rearrangement uses TRBV6-2 or TRBV6-3 and TRBJ2-7; 9 bases match TRBD1. The ends lost 2 bases at V and 4 bases at J; junction bases unmatched: 6. Germline assignment: CDR1 MNHEY and CDR2 SVGEGT. The length of the CDR3 is 15 residues. The CDR3 sequence: CASSYNTGGRYEQYF. The CDR3, as DNA: TGTGCCAGCAGTTACAACACAGGGGGCAGATACGAGCAGTACTTC.

V is TRBV11-1 and J is TRBJ2-7; tentatively, D is TRBD2 (6 bases). CDR3 length equals 15 residues. In germline, CDR1 is SGHAT, CDR2 FQDESV (reference sequence). V lost 8 bases and J lost 3, with 20 bases in between. CDR3 DNA: TGTGCCAGCTCACGGGGAGTAGCGGCCAGCTACGAGCAGTACTTC. This sequence encodes CASSRGVAASYEQYF.

The chain has TRBV7-6 and TRBJ1-4, with 8 bases identical to TRBD1. The CDR3 extends over 15 amino acids. The V gene end was trimmed by 2 bases and the J gene end by 6 bases; junction bases not matched to a gene: 5. In germline, CDR1 is SGHVS, CDR2 FNYEAQ. CDR3 coding DNA: TGTGCCAGCAGCTTATCCCGACAGGGGCATGAAAAACTGTTTTTT. Encoded protein: CASSLSRQGHEKLFF.

The J gene is TRBJ1-6, the V gene TRBV3-1 (or the pseudogene TRBV3-2); D uncertain. CDR1 LGHDT and CDR2 YNNKEL come from the germline V gene (reference sequence). CDR3 length: 15 amino acids. V lost 4 bases and J lost 0, with 7 bases in between. CDR3 coding DNA: TGTGCCAGCAGCCGCGGGAGCTCCTATAATTCACCCCTCCACTTT. It is translated as CASSRGSSYNSPLHF.

This clone came up once. The chain combines TRBV5-8 with TRBJ2-2, with D possibly being TRBD2 (6 bases). Trimming took 5 bases from V and 0 from J, leaving 17 bases between them. This CDR3 contains 17 residues. CDR1 and CDR2 (germline): SGHTS, YDEGEE. CDR3 sequence reads: CASSRTYSGSNTGELFF. Written as DNA, the CDR3 is TGTGCCAGCAGTCGCACATATAGCGGCTCGAACACCGGGGAGCTGTTTTTT.

The chain uses TRBV4-1 and TRBJ1-2, with a possible D match to TRBD1 (6 bases). Trimming removed 4 bases from V and 8 bases from J, with 14 bases in between. This CDR3 spans 13 amino acids. Germline CDR1 reads MGHRA; CDR2 reads YSYEKL. The CDR3 DNA reads as TGCGCCAGCAGCCGGACAGTCTTTGGAGGCTACACCTTC. Protein: CASSRTVFGGYTF.

A few counts support this clone. The rearrangement joins TRBV7-9 to TRBJ1-5; no definite D call. The CDR3 has 14 residues. V was cut by 1 base and J by 6 bases, with 10 bases left in between. The germline CDR1 and CDR2 sequences are SEHNR and FQNEAQ (reference sequence). CDR3 amino acids: CASSLGGSGQPQHF. The CDR3 DNA reads as TGTGCCAGCAGCTTAGGAGGGTCCGGTCAGCCCCAGCATTTT.

The gene calls are TRBV28 and TRBJ1-2; 9 bases agree with TRBD1. The V segment lost 10 bases and the J segment 1 base; nucleotides outside the gene matches: 10. The CDR3 runs 15 residues. CDR1 and CDR2 from the germline V gene are MDHEN and SYDVKM. The CDR3 DNA is TGTGCCACCTCACGGTTGGACAGGGGTAACTATGGCTACACCTTC. Protein sequence: CATSRLDRGNYGYTF.

The rearrangement joins TRBV18 to TRBJ1-2; unclear D gene. CDR1 and CDR2 from the germline V gene are KGHSH and LQKENI. Trimming left V 2 bases short and J 6 bases short, with 13 bases between. This CDR3 spans 14 amino acids. CDR3 bases: TGTGCCAGCTCACCATTTTCGGGGTCGAATGGCTACACCTTC. Its protein product is CASSPFSGSNGYTF.

The V and J genes are TRBV7-8 and TRBJ2-5, with D perhaps TRBD1 (7 bases). Trimming took 5 bases from V and 5 from J, leaving 18 bases between them. The CDR3 spans 15 residues. The V gene's germline CDR1 is SGHVS and CDR2 FQNEAQ. The CDR3 is CASSTYRGRGETQYF. The CDR3 nucleotides are TGTGCCAGCAGCACTTACAGGGGTCGGGGGGAGACCCAGTACTTC. The full variable domain, with the rest looked up from reference TRBV7-8 and TRBJ2-5, is GAGVSQSPRYKVAKRGQDVALRCDPISGHVSLFWYQQALGQGPEFLTYFQNEAQLDKSGLPSDRFFAERPEGSVSTLKIQRTQQEDSAVYLCASSTYRGRGETQYFGPGTRLLVL.

This rearrangement joins TRBV7-9 to TRBJ2-3; maybe TRBD2 (5 bases). The V gene's germline CDR1 is SEHNR and CDR2 FQNEAQ (reference sequence). The CDR3 has 14 residues. V lost 5 bases and J lost 3, with 12 bases in between. The CDR3 DNA follows: TGTGCCAGCAGCGCCCAACGGGGAACAGATACGCAGTATTTT. As protein: CASSAQRGTDTQYF.